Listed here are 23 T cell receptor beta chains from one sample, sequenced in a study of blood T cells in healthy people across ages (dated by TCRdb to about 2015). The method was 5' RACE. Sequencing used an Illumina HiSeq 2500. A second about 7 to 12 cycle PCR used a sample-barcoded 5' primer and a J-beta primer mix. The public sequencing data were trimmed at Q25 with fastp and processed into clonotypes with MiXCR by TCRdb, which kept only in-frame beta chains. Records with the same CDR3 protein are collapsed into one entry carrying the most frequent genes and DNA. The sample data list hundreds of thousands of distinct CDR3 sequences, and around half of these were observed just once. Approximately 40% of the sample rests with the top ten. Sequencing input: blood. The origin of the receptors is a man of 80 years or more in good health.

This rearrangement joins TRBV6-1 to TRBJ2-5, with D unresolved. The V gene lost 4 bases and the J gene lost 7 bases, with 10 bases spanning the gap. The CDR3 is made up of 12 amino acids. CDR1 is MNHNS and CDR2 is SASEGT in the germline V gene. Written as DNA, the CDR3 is TGTGCCAGCAGTGTCCCGATGGGGACCCAGTACTTC. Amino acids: CASSVPMGTQYF.

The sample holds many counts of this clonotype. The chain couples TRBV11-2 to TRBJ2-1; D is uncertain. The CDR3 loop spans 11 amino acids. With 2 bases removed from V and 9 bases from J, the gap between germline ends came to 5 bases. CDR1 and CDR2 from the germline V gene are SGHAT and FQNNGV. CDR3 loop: CASSLLTEQFF. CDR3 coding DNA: TGTGCCAGCAGCTTATTGACTGAGCAGTTCTTC.

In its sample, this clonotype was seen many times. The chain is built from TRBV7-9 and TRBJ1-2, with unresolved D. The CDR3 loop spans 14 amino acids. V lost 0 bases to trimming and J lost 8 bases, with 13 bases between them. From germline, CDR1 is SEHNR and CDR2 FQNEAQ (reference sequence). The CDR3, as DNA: TGTGCCAGCAGCTTAGCGGCACATGGTTCGGGCTACACCTTC. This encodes CASSLAAHGSGYTF. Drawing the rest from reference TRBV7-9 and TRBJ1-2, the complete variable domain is DTGVSQNPRHKITKRGQNVTFRCDPISEHNRLYWYRQTLGQGPEFLTYFQNEAQLEKSRLLSDRFSAERPKGSFSTLEIQRTEQGDSAMYLCASSLAAHGSGYTFGSGTRLTVV.

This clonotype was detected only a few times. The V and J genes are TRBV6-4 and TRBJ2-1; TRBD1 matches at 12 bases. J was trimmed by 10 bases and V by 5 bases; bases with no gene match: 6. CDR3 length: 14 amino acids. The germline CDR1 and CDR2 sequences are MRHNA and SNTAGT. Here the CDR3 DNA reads TGTGCCAGCAGTCCGGGACAGGGGGCCCCCGAGCAGTTCTTC. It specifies CASSPGQGAPEQFF.

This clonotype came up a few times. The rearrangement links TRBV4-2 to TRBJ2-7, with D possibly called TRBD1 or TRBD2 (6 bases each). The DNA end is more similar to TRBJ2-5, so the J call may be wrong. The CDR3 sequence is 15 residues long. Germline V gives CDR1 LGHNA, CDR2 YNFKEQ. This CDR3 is CASSQEGAGRETQYF. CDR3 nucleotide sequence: TGTGCCAGCAGCCAAGAGGGGGCGGGAAGAGAGACCCAGTACTTC.

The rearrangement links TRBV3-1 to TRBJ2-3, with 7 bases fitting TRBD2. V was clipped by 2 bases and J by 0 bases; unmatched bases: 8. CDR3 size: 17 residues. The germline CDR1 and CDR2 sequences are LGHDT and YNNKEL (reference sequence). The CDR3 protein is CASSQTKSSGSTDTQYF. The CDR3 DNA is TGTGCCAGCAGCCAAACAAAAAGTAGCGGGAGCACAGATACGCAGTATTTT.

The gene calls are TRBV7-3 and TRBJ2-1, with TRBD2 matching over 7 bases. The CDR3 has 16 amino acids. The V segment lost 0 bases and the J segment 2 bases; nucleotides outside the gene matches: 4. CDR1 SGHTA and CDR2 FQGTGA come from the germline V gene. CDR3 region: CASSLTGGSAYNEQFF. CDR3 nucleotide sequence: TGTGCCAGCAGCTTAACTGGCGGGAGCGCCTACAATGAGCAGTTCTTC.

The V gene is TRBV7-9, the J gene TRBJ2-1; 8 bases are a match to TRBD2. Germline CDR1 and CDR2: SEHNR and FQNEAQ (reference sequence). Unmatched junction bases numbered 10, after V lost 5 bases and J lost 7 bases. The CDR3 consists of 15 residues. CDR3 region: CASSALSGSGNEQFF. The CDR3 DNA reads TGTGCCAGCAGCGCCCTGAGCGGGAGTGGGAATGAGCAGTTCTTC.

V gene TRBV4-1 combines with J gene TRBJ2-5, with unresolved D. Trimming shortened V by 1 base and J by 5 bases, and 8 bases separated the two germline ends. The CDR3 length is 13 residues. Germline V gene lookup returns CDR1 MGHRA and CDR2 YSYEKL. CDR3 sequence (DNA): TGCGCCAGCAGCCAAGCCCCTACGGAGACCCAGTACTTC. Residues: CASSQAPTETQYF.

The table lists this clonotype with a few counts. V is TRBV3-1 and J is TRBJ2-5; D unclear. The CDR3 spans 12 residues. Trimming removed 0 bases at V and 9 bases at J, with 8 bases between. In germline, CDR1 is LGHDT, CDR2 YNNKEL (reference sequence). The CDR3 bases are TGTGCCAGCAGCCAAGACAGTAAAGCCCAGTACTTC. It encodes CASSQDSKAQYF.

The CDR3 region has the DNA TGTGCCAGCGTCTTTCTCGCTGAAGCTTTCTTT. This encodes CASVFLAEAFF. The chain uses TRBV6-1 and TRBJ1-1; D ambiguous. The CDR3 runs to 11 residues. Deletions cut 8 bases from V and 6 bases from J, with 10 bases between. Looked up from germline, CDR1 is MNHNS and CDR2 is SASEGT.

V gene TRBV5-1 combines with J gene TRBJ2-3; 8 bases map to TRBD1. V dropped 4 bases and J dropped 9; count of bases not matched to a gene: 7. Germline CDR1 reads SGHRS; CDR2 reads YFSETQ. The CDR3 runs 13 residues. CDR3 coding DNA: TGCGCCAGCAGCCAGACAGGGGATTGGACGCAGTATTTT. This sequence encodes CASSQTGDWTQYF.

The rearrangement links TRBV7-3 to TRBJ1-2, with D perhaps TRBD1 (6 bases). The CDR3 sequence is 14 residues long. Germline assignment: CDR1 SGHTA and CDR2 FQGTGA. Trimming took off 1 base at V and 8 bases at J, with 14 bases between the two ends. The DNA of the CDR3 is TGTGCCAGCAGCTTAAGAGGGGGAGGGCACGGCTACACCTTC. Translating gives CASSLRGGGHGYTF. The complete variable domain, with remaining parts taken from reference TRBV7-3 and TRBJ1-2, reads GAGVSQTPSNKVTEKGKYVELRCDPISGHTALYWYRQSLGQGPEFLIYFQGTGAADDSGLPNDRFFAVRPEGSVSTLKIQRTERGDSAVYLCASSLRGGGHGYTFGSGTRLTVV.

The DNA of the CDR3 is TGCGCCAGCAGTGAGTCGGTGGACTATGGCTACACCTTC. Its protein is CASSESVDYGYTF. The chain has TRBV10-2 and TRBJ1-2; D gene ambiguous. V gave up 0 bases and J gave up 3 bases, with 5 bases separating them. Germline CDR1 and CDR2: WSHSY and SAAADI. This CDR3 spans 13 amino acids.

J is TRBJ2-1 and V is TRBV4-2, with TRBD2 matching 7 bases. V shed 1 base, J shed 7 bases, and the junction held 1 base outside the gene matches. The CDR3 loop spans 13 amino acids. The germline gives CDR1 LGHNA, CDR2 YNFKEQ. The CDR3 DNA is TGTGCCAGCAGCCAAGCCGGGGGGAATGAGCAGTTCTTC. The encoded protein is CASSQAGGNEQFF.

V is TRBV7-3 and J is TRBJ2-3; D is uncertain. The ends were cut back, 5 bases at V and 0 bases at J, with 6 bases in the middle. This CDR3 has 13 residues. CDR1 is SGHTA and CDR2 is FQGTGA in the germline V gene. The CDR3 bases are TGTGCCAGCAGCGACTCGAGCACAGATACGCAGTATTTT. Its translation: CASSDSSTDTQYF.

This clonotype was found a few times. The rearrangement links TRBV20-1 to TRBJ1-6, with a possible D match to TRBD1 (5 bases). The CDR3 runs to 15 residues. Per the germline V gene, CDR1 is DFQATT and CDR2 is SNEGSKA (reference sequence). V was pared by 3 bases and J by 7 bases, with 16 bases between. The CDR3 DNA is TGCAGTGCTAGTTCCGGGGGAATATTGAATTCACCCCTCCACTTT. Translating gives CSASSGGILNSPLHF.

CDR3 sequence (DNA): TGCGCCAGCAGCGCCTCTAGCGAGAGTTCCTACGAGCAGTACTTC. Translation: CASSASSESSYEQYF. The V gene is TRBV5-1, the J gene TRBJ2-7; maybe TRBD2 (6 bases). Trimming took off 4 bases at V and 1 base at J, with 15 bases between the two ends. The CDR3 is 15 amino acids. Germline CDR1 is SGHRS and CDR2 is YFSETQ.

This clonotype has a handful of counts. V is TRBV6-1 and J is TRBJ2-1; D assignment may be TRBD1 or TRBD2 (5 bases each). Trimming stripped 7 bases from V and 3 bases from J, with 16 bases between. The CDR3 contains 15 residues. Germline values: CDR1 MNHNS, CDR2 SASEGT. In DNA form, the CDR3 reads TGTGCCAGCACACTTTGGGGGTACGGCTACAATGAGCAGTTCTTC. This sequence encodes CASTLWGYGYNEQFF.

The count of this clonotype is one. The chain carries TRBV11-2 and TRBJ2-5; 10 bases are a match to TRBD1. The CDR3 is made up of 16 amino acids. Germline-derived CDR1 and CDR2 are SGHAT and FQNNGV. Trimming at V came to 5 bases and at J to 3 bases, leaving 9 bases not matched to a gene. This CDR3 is CASSPWDRGGEETQYF. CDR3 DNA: TGTGCCAGCAGCCCGTGGGACAGGGGCGGAGAAGAGACCCAGTACTTC.

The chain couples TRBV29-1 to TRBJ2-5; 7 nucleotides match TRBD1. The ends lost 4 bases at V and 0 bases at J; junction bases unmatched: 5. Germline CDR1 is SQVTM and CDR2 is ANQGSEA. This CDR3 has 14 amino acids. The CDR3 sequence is CSVVLQGNQETQYF. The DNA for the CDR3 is TGCAGCGTTGTCCTACAGGGGAACCAAGAGACCCAGTACTTC. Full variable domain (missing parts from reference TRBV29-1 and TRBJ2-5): SAVISQKPSRDICQRGTSLTIQCQVDSQVTMMFWYRQQPGQSLTLIATANQGSEATYESGFVIDKFPISRPNLTFSTLTVSNMSPEDSSIYLCSVVLQGNQETQYFGPGTRLLVL.

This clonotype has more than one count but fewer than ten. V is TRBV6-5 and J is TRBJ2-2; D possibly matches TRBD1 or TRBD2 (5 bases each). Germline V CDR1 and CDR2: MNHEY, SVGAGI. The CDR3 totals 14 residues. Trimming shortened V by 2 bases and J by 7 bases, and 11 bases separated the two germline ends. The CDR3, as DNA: TGTGCCAGCAGTTACGAGAGGGGTATCGGGGAGCTGTTTTTT. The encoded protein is CASSYERGIGELFF.

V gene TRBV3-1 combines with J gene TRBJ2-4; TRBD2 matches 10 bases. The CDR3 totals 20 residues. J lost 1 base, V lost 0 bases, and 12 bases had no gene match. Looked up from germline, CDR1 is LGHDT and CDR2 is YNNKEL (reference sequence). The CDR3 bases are TGTGCCAGCAGCCAAGATCCATGGCTAGCGGGAGCTCGGGCCAAAAACATTCAGTACTTC. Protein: CASSQDPWLAGARAKNIQYF.